What follows are 20 T cell receptor beta chains derived from one specimen sequenced in a study of T-cell memory formation after mild COVID-19. TCRdb re-called the 5' RACE reads through MiXCR, storing one row per CDR3 protein. Of 27,000 or so distinct CDR3 sequences in the sample, approximately 7% were seen once. The sequenced sample was PBMCs or a T cell subset sorted from them (not recorded which). The receptor set was obtained from an adult woman who had mild COVID-19 (a few samples of this study predate the infection). Cell type and time point are not known.

In its sample, this clonotype was seen many times. The CDR3 spells CASSPEGQEAFF. The CDR3 DNA reads as TGCGCCAGCAGCCCAGAGGGACAGGAAGCTTTCTTT. The chain couples TRBV5-1 to TRBJ1-1, with 7 bases that match TRBD1. J lost 8 bases, V lost 4 bases, and 5 bases had no gene match. This CDR3 spans 12 amino acids. The germline V gene encodes CDR1 SGHRS and CDR2 YFSETQ.

Regarding this clonotype: This clone may be a read error of a much larger clone one base away. The genes are TRBV24-1 and TRBJ2-1, with 7 bases fitting TRBD2. From germline, CDR1 is KGHDR and CDR2 SFDVKD. The CDR3 contains 15 residues. Here the CDR3 reads CDTSDFSGSYNEQFF. As DNA, the CDR3 is TGTGACACCAGTGATTTTAGCGGGTCGTACAATGAGCAGTTCTTC.

This clonotype was detected many times. The gene calls are TRBV20-1 and TRBJ1-2; 8 nucleotides agree with TRBD1. This CDR3 spans 15 amino acids. Trimming at V came to 4 bases and at J to 4 bases, leaving 11 bases not matched to a gene. CDR1 is DFQATT and CDR2 is SNEGSKA in the germline V gene (reference sequence). The CDR3 sequence is CSAIGQGIPGYGYTF. The CDR3 nucleotides read TGCAGTGCTATAGGACAGGGCATACCTGGCTATGGCTACACCTTC.

As concerns this clonotype: A read error may be the cause here, since a much bigger clone is one base away. This rearrangement joins TRBV29-1 to TRBJ1-2, with D unresolved. The V end was cut by 7 bases, the J end by 12 bases, with 18 bases between. The CDR3 is 11 residues long. Germline CDR1 SQVTM, CDR2 ANQGSEA. The DNA of the CDR3 is TGCAGCGCTGCCGCCGGGCAGTCGAACACCTTC. Its protein is CSAAAGQSNTF.

This clonotype was counted at least ten times. This chain joins TRBV5-6 and TRBJ2-2, with TRBD2 as a possible D gene (6 bases). Trimming took 3 bases from V and 6 from J, leaving 12 bases between them. The germline CDR1 and CDR2 sequences are SGHDT and YYEEEE. This CDR3 region has 14 residues. CDR3 sequence reads: CASSYGLYPGELFF. As DNA, the CDR3 is TGTGCCAGCAGCTACGGACTATACCCCGGGGAGCTGTTTTTT.

The CDR3 DNA reads as TGTGCCAGTACCAACCTGGAGACTAGCGGGAGGAACGGGGAGCTGTTTTTT. This sequence encodes CASTNLETSGRNGELFF. The chain links TRBV19 to TRBJ2-2; 13 bases map to TRBD2. V gave up 7 bases and J gave up 7 bases; unmatched junction bases: 12. This CDR3 has 17 residues. Per germline, CDR1 LNHDA and CDR2 SQIVND (reference sequence). Full variable domain (outside the CDR3, taken from reference TRBV19 and TRBJ2-2): DGGITQSPKYLFRKEGQNVTLSCEQNLNHDAMYWYRQDPGQGLRLIYYSQIVNDFQKGDIAEGYSVSREKKESFPLTVTSAQKNPTAFYLCASTNLETSGRNGELFFGEGSRLTVL.

Ten or more counts support this clonotype. The V gene is TRBV9, the J gene TRBJ2-1, with 10 nucleotides matching TRBD2. Per the germline V gene, CDR1 is SGDLS and CDR2 is YYNGEE. With V trimmed by 4 bases and J by 4 bases, 20 bases remained unmatched. The length of the CDR3 is 20 residues. CDR3 in amino acids: CASSHTEREGVWETYNEQFF. The CDR3 region has the DNA TGTGCCAGCAGCCATACTGAGCGGGAGGGAGTTTGGGAAACGTACAATGAGCAGTTCTTC.

This clonotype was detected ten times or more. The chain carries TRBV7-9 and TRBJ2-1, with D hard to call. Trimming cost V 1 base and J 9 bases, with 4 bases left between them. The CDR3 runs 11 residues. CDR1 and CDR2 from the germline V gene are SEHNR and FQNEAQ (reference sequence). The CDR3 DNA is TGTGCCAGCAGCTTAGGGTCTGAGCAGTTCTTC. Translated, it gives CASSLGSEQFF.

This clonotype appeared many times. This chain links TRBV12-3 or TRBV12-4 with TRBJ2-7; D is unclear. V lost 6 bases and J 7 bases, leaving 16 bases between the germline ends. The CDR3 length is 13 residues. In nucleotides, the CDR3 is TGTGCCAGCAGGGTAGGGCCCTACCGGGAGCAGTACTTC. Translation gives CASRVGPYREQYF.

In this sample, this clonotype turned up many times. The rearrangement links TRBV5-6 to TRBJ2-4, with 10 nucleotides matching TRBD1. Germline V gene data show CDR1 as SGHDT and CDR2 as YYEEEE. The CDR3 contains 18 residues. With V trimmed by 3 bases and J by 3 bases, 12 bases remained unmatched. CDR3 protein: CASSSSRDRGYGKNIQYF. The CDR3, as DNA: TGTGCCAGCAGCTCGTCCCGGGACAGGGGTTATGGCAAAAACATTCAGTACTTC. The variable domain in full, with the rest retrieved from reference TRBV5-6 and TRBJ2-4, is DAGVTQSPTHLIKTRGQQVTLRCSPKSGHDTVSWYQQALGQGPQFIFQYYEEEERQRGNFPDRFSGHQFPNYSSELNVNALLLGDSALYLCASSSSRDRGYGKNIQYFGAGTRLSVL.

This clonotype was seen repeatedly, ten times or more. The genes are TRBV6-1 and TRBJ1-1; D remains ambiguous. CDR3 size: 13 residues. Germline lookup yields CDR1 MNHNS and CDR2 SASEGT. V lost 4 bases to trimming and J lost 1 base, with 7 bases between them. The CDR3 is CASSGTANTEAFF. As DNA, the CDR3 is TGTGCCAGCAGTGGGACCGCGAACACTGAAGCTTTCTTT.

In this sample, this clonotype turned up many times. The rearrangement links TRBV7-9 to TRBJ1-1, with 7 bases that match TRBD1. The CDR3 is 17 amino acids. Germline values: CDR1 SEHNR, CDR2 FQNEAQ (reference sequence). Germline trimming cut 4 bases from V and 5 bases from J; bases unmatched to any gene: 16. The CDR3 region is CASSSGQVSAAGTEAFF. CDR3 nucleotide sequence: TGTGCCAGCAGCTCAGGACAGGTTAGTGCCGCAGGGACTGAAGCTTTCTTT.

The chain carries TRBV30 and TRBJ2-6, with D possibly TRBD2 on 5 matching bases. This CDR3 comprises 15 residues. Germline-derived CDR1 and CDR2 are GTSNPN and SVGIG (reference sequence). The V end was cut by 4 bases, the J end by 1 base, with 11 bases between. The CDR3 sequence is CAWTRTLSGANVLTF. In DNA form, the CDR3 reads TGTGCCTGGACCCGGACTCTTTCTGGGGCCAACGTCCTGACTTTC. The full variable domain, with the rest looked up from reference TRBV30 and TRBJ2-6, is SQTIHQWPATLVQPVGSPLSLECTVEGTSNPNLYWYRQAAGRGLQLLFYSVGIGQISSEVPQNLSASRPQDRQFILSSKKLLLSDSGFYLCAWTRTLSGANVLTFGAGSRLTVL.

This clonotype was seen repeatedly, ten times or more. The chain combines TRBV24-1 with TRBJ2-1; 8 bases line up with TRBD2. Per germline, CDR1 KGHDR and CDR2 SFDVKD. The CDR3 is made up of 15 amino acids. With V trimmed by 4 bases and J by 8 bases, 9 bases remained unmatched. The CDR3 nucleotides are TGTGCCACCAGTGAGCCTCTTGGACTAGCACATGAGCAGTTCTTC. Translating it yields CATSEPLGLAHEQFF.

This clonotype was seen repeatedly, ten times or more. The gene calls are TRBV12-5 and TRBJ2-3; tentative D call: TRBD2 (5 bases). V shed 3 bases and J shed 11 bases, with 12 bases lying between them. The CDR3 covers 12 residues. The germline CDR1 and CDR2 sequences are LGHNT and FRNRAP. CDR3 loop: CASGLDYQKQYF. The CDR3 DNA reads as TGTGCTAGTGGTTTAGACTATCAAAAGCAGTATTTT.

V and J are TRBV18 and TRBJ2-1; 8 positions match TRBD2. Germline loops: CDR1 KGHSH, CDR2 LQKENI. This CDR3 has 13 residues. Losses at the gene ends were 3 bases for V and 10 bases for J; bases not matched to a gene: 5. CDR3 protein: CASSPTGGQEQFF. CDR3 nucleotide sequence: TGTGCCAGCTCACCCACGGGGGGGCAAGAGCAGTTCTTC.

The J gene is TRBJ1-2, the V gene TRBV18; D unresolved. CDR1 is KGHSH and CDR2 is LQKENI in the germline V gene. The CDR3 extends over 14 amino acids. Trimming shortened V by 3 bases and J by 2 bases, and 10 bases separated the two germline ends. The CDR3 spells CASSPMAENYGYTF. CDR3 sequence (DNA): TGTGCCAGCTCACCTATGGCAGAGAACTATGGCTACACCTTC.

This clonotype was seen many times. This sequence joins TRBV10-3 and TRBJ2-7, with D possibly TRBD1 on 6 matching bases. The ends were cut back, 10 bases at V and 2 bases at J, with 21 bases in the middle. Germline lookup yields CDR1 ENHRY and CDR2 SYGVKD. The CDR3 is 15 residues long. CDR3 residues: CATMGRRTEAYEQYF. The CDR3 bases are TGTGCCACGATGGGGCGTCGGACAGAGGCCTACGAGCAGTACTTC.

This clonotype was seen at least ten times. This chain joins TRBV6-4 and TRBJ2-1, with TRBD2 matching 10 bases. Germline CDR1 reads MRHNA; CDR2 reads SNTAGT. V lost 5 bases and J lost 7; bases outside the gene matches: 8. The length of the CDR3 is 15 residues. CDR3 region: CASSLGTSEYNEQFF. CDR3 in DNA: TGTGCCAGCAGTCTCGGGACTAGCGAATATAATGAGCAGTTCTTC.

This clonotype occurred many times. This sequence joins TRBV7-2 and TRBJ1-1; D is uncertain. The CDR3 is made up of 13 amino acids. In germline, CDR1 is SGHTA, CDR2 FQGNSA. Trimming stripped 5 bases from V and 7 bases from J, with 14 bases between. The CDR3 DNA follows: TGTGCCAGCAGCCCGAATGGATGGAGTGAAGCTTTCTTT. Translating gives CASSPNGWSEAFF.